The rows below give T cell receptor beta chains drawn from one sample of a study of cytomegalovirus exposure and HLA in healthy donors. Repertoires were generated with immunoSEQ multiplex PCR, while TCRdb's copy carries only in-frame clones and drops some. The data contain about 120,000 clones, about 81% of them seen just once; the ten biggest clones take up nearly 3%. Material for sequencing was PBMCs. Receptor source: a woman aged 40 to 50 in good health and CMV-seropositive. The CDR3 runs from the conserved cysteine through the conserved F or W. D genes are given only for firm matches. Part of the rows lack a size; the others show once, few, many or a class for expanded clones.

d_gene	v_gene	abundance	j_gene	CDR3nt	CDR3aa
NA	TRBV7-3	NA	TRBJ2-6	TGTGCCAGCAGCCCTTTATCTGGGGCCAACGTCCTGACTTTC	CASSPLSGANVLTF
NA	TRBV7-2	NA	TRBJ2-7	TGTGCCAGCAGCTTAGGGCTAGTCTCCTACGAGCAGTACTTC	CASSLGLVSYEQYF
TRBD2	TRBV5-1	NA	TRBJ2-7	TGCGCCAGCAGCTCGAATAGCGGGAGGGCCCTCCCCGCCTACGAGCAGTACTTC	CASSSNSGRALPAYEQYF
TRBD1	TRBV27	NA	TRBJ1-1	TGTGCCAGCAGGTACGGGACAGGCGCTGAAGCTTTCTTT	CASRYGTGAEAFF
TRBD1	TRBV7-9	NA	TRBJ1-1	TGTGCCAGCAGCTCGCAGATTACAGGGGTAACTGAAGCTTTCTTT	CASSSQITGVTEAFF
TRBD1	TRBV4-1	NA	TRBJ1-1	TGCGCCAGCAGCCAGACAGGGGACGCCACTGAAGCTTTCTTT	CASSQTGDATEAFF
TRBD1	TRBV7-6	once	TRBJ1-1	TGTGCCAGCAGCTCTTCAGAGGGACAGGGGGATTCGTATGGAGCTTTCTTT	CASSSSEGQGDSYGAFF
TRBD1	TRBV5-1	NA	TRBJ2-1	TGCGCCAGCAGCTTGCGGCAGGCCACAGGGGGCAACAATGAGCAGTTCTTC	CASSLRQATGGNNEQFF
TRBD2	TRBV2	NA	TRBJ2-1	TGTGCCAGCAGTGCACGGACTAGCGGGGGGGGACAGTTCTTC	CASSARTSGGGQFF
NA	TRBV9	NA	TRBJ1-1	TGTGCCAGCAGCGTAGTATCTGTCCCTGAAGCTTTCTTT	CASSVVSVPEAFF
NA	TRBV29-1	NA	TRBJ1-5	TGCAGCGTTGAACTGTATAGCAATCAGCCCCAGCATTTT	CSVELYSNQPQHF
TRBD2	TRBV7-9	NA	TRBJ2-1	TGTGCCAGCAGCTTAGTGTCACTAGCGGGAGTTTATGAGCAGTTCTTC	CASSLVSLAGVYEQFF
NA	TRBV7-9	NA	TRBJ2-3	TGTGCCAGCAGCCCGAGGGCCCCAGATACGCAGTATTTT	CASSPRAPDTQYF
NA	TRBV19	few	TRBJ1-5	TGTGCCAGTACCCCAGGGGCAAGTCAGCCCCAGCATTTT	CASTPGASQPQHF
TRBD1	TRBV5-6	NA	TRBJ1-2	TGTGCCAGCAGCTTTCGGGACAGAAGATATGGCTACACCTTC	CASSFRDRRYGYTF
NA	TRBV6-5	NA	TRBJ2-7	TGTGCCAGCCGTCCCCTACGGCCTCAGGCCGGGCAGTACTTC	CASRPLRPQAGQYF
NA	TRBV7-2	NA	TRBJ2-7	TGTGCCAGCAGCTTTCTCCGTGGACAGTGGGGTGACGAGCAGTACTTC	CASSFLRGQWGDEQYF
NA	TRBV5-1	NA	TRBJ1-1	TGCGCCAGCAGCTTGCAGACAGGGAACACTGAAGCTTTCTTT	CASSLQTGNTEAFF
TRBD2	TRBV29-1	NA	TRBJ2-3	TGCAGCGTTGTCCCGGTACCGGGACTAGCGGGAGGGGAAACGGCAGATACGCAGTATTTT	CSVVPVPGLAGGETADTQYF
NA	TRBV7-9	NA	TRBJ2-2	TGTGCCAGCAGCCAGGTCGTACCGGTCCGGAACACCGGGGAGCTGTTTTTT	CASSQVVPVRNTGELFF
TRBD2	TRBV25-1	NA	TRBJ2-5	TGTGCCAGCAGTCGGGGGGGGCCCCCTCGGCAAGAGACCCAGTACTTC	CASSRGGPPRQETQYF
NA	TRBV4-3	NA	TRBJ1-2	TGCGCCAGCAGCCAAGCCGACAGCTATGGCTACACCTTC	CASSQADSYGYTF
NA	TRBV29-1	NA	TRBJ2-3	TGCAGCGCTCGACTAGACGGCACGCAGTATTTT	CSARLDGTQYF
NA	TRBV5-6	NA	TRBJ2-7	TGTGCCAGCAGCTTTAGGACAAAGTACGAGCAGTACTTC	CASSFRTKYEQYF
NA	TRBV6-4	NA	TRBJ2-3	TGTGCCACCACCGGACAGAAAAACTTGGATACGCAGTATTTT	CATTGQKNLDTQYF
NA	TRBV4-2	NA	TRBJ2-7	TGTGCCAGCAGCCAAGTGAGGGCATCCGTGGACTACGAGCAGTACTTC	CASSQVRASVDYEQYF
NA	TRBV19	NA	TRBJ2-1	TGTGCCAGTAGTATAGAAGGGGCGGTCGGGAGCTCCTACAATGAGCAGTTCTTC	CASSIEGAVGSSYNEQFF
TRBD1	TRBV30	few	TRBJ1-5	TGTGCCTGGAGCGTAGGGGGCAGGAATCAGCCCCAGCATTTT	CAWSVGGRNQPQHF
TRBD1	TRBV4-2	few	TRBJ2-7	TGTGCCAGCAGCTTGCGACCCGGGACAGGGAACCGCGAGCAGTACTTC	CASSLRPGTGNREQYF
TRBD1	TRBV15	NA	TRBJ1-1	TGTGCCACCAGCGGCCGAAGACAGGGAAGGACTGAAGCTTTCTTT	CATSGRRQGRTEAFF
TRBD2	TRBV4-2	NA	TRBJ2-1	TGTGCCAGCAGCCAATCCCTAGCGGGAGCGGGCTACAATGAGCAGTTCTTC	CASSQSLAGAGYNEQFF
TRBD1	TRBV11-2	NA	TRBJ1-4	TGTGCCAGCAGCCCGGGACAGATGGAGGAAAAACTGTTTTTT	CASSPGQMEEKLFF
NA	TRBV5-1	NA	TRBJ2-7	TGCGCCAGCAGGATGGACGGAGGTGGCGAGCAGTACTTC	CASRMDGGGEQYF
NA	TRBV5-1	NA	TRBJ1-3	TGCGCCAGCAGCTTTCAGGGGAACTCTGGAAACACCATATATTTT	CASSFQGNSGNTIYF
NA	TRBV18	few	TRBJ2-7	TGTGCCAGCTCACCAACAGGGAATCGCGAGCAGTACTTC	CASSPTGNREQYF
NA	TRBV19	NA	TRBJ2-3	TGTGCCAGTAGTATAAGTCGGGACTATACGCAGTATTTT	CASSISRDYTQYF
NA	TRBV9	NA	TRBJ1-2	TGTGCCAGCAGCGGAGGTCTGGACGTGGCGGGTGGCTACACCTTC	CASSGGLDVAGGYTF
TRBD1	TRBV10-3	NA	TRBJ2-3	TGTGCCATCAGTGAGTCGGTAGGGGGCGCCGCCAGAGATACGCAGTATTTT	CAISESVGGAARDTQYF
TRBD1	TRBV7-2	NA	TRBJ1-1	TGTGCCAGCAGCTCTCGACAGGGGGCTCGGACTGAAGCTTTCTTT	CASSSRQGARTEAFF
NA	TRBV29-1	NA	TRBJ2-7	TGCAGCGTTGAATGGGACACTTCCTACGAGCAGTACTTC	CSVEWDTSYEQYF
NA	TRBV6-6	NA	TRBJ2-7	TGTGCCAGCAGTTATTCGGGGAATGAAAACGAGCAGTACTTC	CASSYSGNENEQYF
NA	TRBV7-9	NA	TRBJ1-1	TGTGCCAGCAGCTTCTGGGGGGGAACTGAAGCTTTCTTT	CASSFWGGTEAFF
NA	TRBV7-2	NA	TRBJ2-2	TGTGCCAGCAGCTTAAACGGGGCCGGGGAGCTGTTTTTT	CASSLNGAGELFF
TRBD2	TRBV5-6	once	TRBJ2-1	TGTGCCAGCGGCGGGGGGAGGAGGTACAATGAGCAGTTCTTC	CASGGGRRYNEQFF
NA	TRBV5-4	NA	TRBJ2-7	TGTGCCAGCAGCTTGGGGGGGGGCCCAACCTACGAGCAGTACTTC	CASSLGGGPTYEQYF
TRBD2	TRBV7-8	few	TRBJ2-3	TGTGCCAGCAGCCTCACTAGCGGGGGGGCAGATACGCAGTATTTT	CASSLTSGGADTQYF
TRBD1	TRBV6-5	NA	TRBJ1-5	TGTGCCAGCAGTTTGAGACAGGGTGAACAGCCCCAGCATTTT	CASSLRQGEQPQHF
TRBD2	TRBV7-9	NA	TRBJ2-1	TGTGCCAGCAGCTCGATCAGACTAGCTACTTTCTTC	CASSSIRLATFF